This is a list of T cell receptor beta chains from one sample in a study of OX40 agonist ivuxolimab in advanced cancers. Here immunoSEQ multiplex PCR was the method, and the copy in TCRdb shows in-frame clones only, minus some. The table includes about 88,000 clones, roughly 85% detected once. The input for sequencing was CD4+ or CD8+ T cells sorted from blood, taken in a trial of the OX40 agonist ivuxolimab. These receptors came from an adult with an advanced solid tumor such as melanoma, head and neck, liver or kidney cancer. Each CDR3 is given with its conserved first and last residue. The D gene is left open where the match is weak. Clone size appears in some rows only: once, few, many, or a class for an expanded clone.

d_call	v_call	j_call	clone_size	cdr3_aa	cdr3_nt
NA	TRBV28	TRBJ1-1	once	CASNHQGITEAFF	TGTGCCAGCAACCATCAAGGAATCACTGAAGCTTTCTTT
TRBD2	TRBV19	TRBJ2-3	NA	CASSRTSVYDTQYF	TGTGCCAGTAGTAGGACTAGCGTCTACGATACGCAGTATTTT
TRBD2	TRBV5-1	TRBJ2-1	NA	CASSYGTSGSRYNEQFF	TGCGCCAGCAGCTATGGGACTAGCGGGAGTAGGTACAATGAGCAGTTCTTC
NA	TRBV28	TRBJ1-2	NA	CASMPGMSGYTF	TGTGCCAGCATGCCAGGGATGTCTGGCTACACCTTC
NA	TRBV27	TRBJ1-5	NA	CASSFPNQPQHF	TGTGCCAGCAGTTTTCCGAATCAGCCCCAGCATTTT
NA	TRBV6-4	TRBJ2-1	NA	CASSRDHSYNEQFF	TGTGCCAGCAGTCGGGACCACTCCTACAATGAGCAGTTCTTC
TRBD1	TRBV6-5	TRBJ1-1	once	CASSYTQGAGTEAFF	TGTGCCAGCAGTTACACACAGGGGGCGGGTACTGAAGCTTTCTTT
TRBD2	TRBV5-5	TRBJ2-3	NA	CASSLNKRGSTDTQYF	TGTGCCAGCAGCCTCAACAAGCGGGGGAGCACAGATACGCAGTATTTT
TRBD1	TRBV7-9	TRBJ2-5	NA	CASSPQGAHEETQYF	TGTGCCAGCAGCCCACAGGGGGCGCACGAAGAGACCCAGTACTTC
TRBD2	TRBV5-4	TRBJ2-1	NA	CASSLIAGGYNEQFF	TGTGCCAGCAGCTTAATAGCGGGAGGATACAATGAGCAGTTCTTC
TRBD2	TRBV7-3	TRBJ2-3	NA	CASKVSGGSDTQYF	TGTGCCAGCAAGGTTTCGGGAGGCTCAGATACGCAGTATTTT
TRBD2	TRBV7-2	TRBJ2-1	NA	CASSSRPGTSGRAGEQFF	TGTGCCAGCAGCTCTAGGCCTGGGACTAGCGGGAGGGCCGGTGAGCAGTTCTTC
NA	TRBV19	TRBJ1-5	NA	CASSPKFDSNQPQHF	TGTGCCAGTAGCCCGAAATTCGATAGCAATCAGCCCCAGCATTTT
TRBD1	TRBV7-8	TRBJ1-2	NA	CASSLDRAYGYTF	TGTGCCAGCAGCTTGGACAGGGCCTATGGCTACACCTTC
TRBD2	TRBV9	TRBJ2-1	NA	CASSVGAGTYNEQFF	TGTGCCAGCAGCGTAGGAGCGGGGACCTACAATGAGCAGTTCTTC
NA	TRBV29-1	TRBJ2-1	NA	CSVSRQYNEQFF	TGCAGCGTTAGCCGGCAGTACAATGAGCAGTTCTTC
NA	TRBV29-1	TRBJ2-2	NA	CSVAGDTDGELFF	TGCAGCGTGGCGGGGGACACGGACGGGGAGCTGTTTTTT
NA	TRBV19	TRBJ1-1	NA	CASSRLNTEAFF	TGTGCCAGTAGCAGACTGAACACTGAAGCTTTCTTT
TRBD2	TRBV5-4	TRBJ2-1	NA	CASTTGSRGGYNEQFF	TGTGCCAGCACCACTGGGAGTCGGGGGGGGTACAATGAGCAGTTCTTC
TRBD1	TRBV2	TRBJ2-4	once	CASSLDRAFDIQYF	TGTGCCAGCAGCCTAGACAGGGCTTTCGACATTCAGTACTTC
NA	TRBV18	TRBJ1-1	NA	CASSPNKGTPEAFF	TGTGCCAGCTCACCAAACAAGGGTACCCCTGAAGCTTTCTTT
NA	TRBV10-3	TRBJ2-5	NA	CAISERGALETQYF	TGTGCCATCAGTGAACGGGGGGCTTTGGAGACCCAGTACTTC
NA	TRBV19	TRBJ1-1	NA	CATGDPLTEAFF	TGTGCCACCGGGGATCCACTCACTGAAGCTTTCTTT
NA	TRBV28	TRBJ1-5	NA	CASTPRGKKSNQPQHF	TGTGCCAGTACCCCGAGGGGTAAAAAGAGCAATCAGCCCCAGCATTTT
TRBD2	TRBV28	TRBJ2-5	NA	CASSLGGRAETQYF	TGTGCCAGCAGTTTGGGGGGGAGGGCAGAGACCCAGTACTTC
NA	TRBV4-2	TRBJ2-3	NA	CASSHTLPDTQYF	TGTGCCAGCAGCCATACACTCCCAGATACGCAGTATTTT
TRBD2	TRBV15	TRBJ2-3	NA	CATSRSTSGRWGDTQYF	TGTGCCACCAGCAGGTCGACTAGCGGGAGATGGGGAGATACGCAGTATTTT
TRBD1	TRBV7-8	TRBJ2-7	NA	CASSSKTGGSYEQYF	TGTGCCAGCAGCTCAAAGACAGGGGGGTCCTACGAGCAGTACTTC
NA	TRBV7-9	TRBJ1-6	NA	CASSLSSGTGFPLHF	TGTGCCAGCAGCTTATCTTCCGGGACCGGCTTCCCCCTCCACTTT
NA	TRBV6-1	TRBJ2-1	NA	CASSELAAIGLYNEQFF	TGTGCCAGCAGTGAACTGGCAGCTATCGGGCTATACAATGAGCAGTTCTTC
TRBD2	TRBV7-2	TRBJ2-1	NA	CASSLRGGTASGSGEQFF	TGTGCCAGCAGCTTACGGGGGGGTACGGCTAGCGGGAGTGGAGAGCAGTTCTTC
TRBD1	TRBV6-1	TRBJ2-7	NA	CASSLRTGVYEQYF	TGTGCCAGCAGTCTCCGGACAGGGGTCTACGAGCAGTACTTC
NA	TRBV5-1	TRBJ1-3	NA	CASSRSGNTIYF	TGCGCCAGCTCGCGGTCTGGAAACACCATATATTTT
NA	TRBV7-9	TRBJ2-2	once	CASSLDYGTNTGELFF	TGTGCCAGCAGCTTAGATTACGGCACCAACACCGGGGAGCTGTTTTTT
NA	TRBV30	TRBJ1-5	NA	CAWSGTNSNQPQHF	TGTGCCTGGAGTGGGACAAATAGCAATCAGCCCCAGCATTTT
NA	TRBV7-3	TRBJ2-1	NA	CASSLMPATPFHEQFF	TGTGCCAGCAGCTTAATGCCCGCGACTCCCTTCCATGAGCAGTTCTTC
NA	TRBV2	TRBJ2-5	NA	CASSKETQYF	TGTGCCAGCAGTAAAGAGACCCAGTACTTC
NA	TRBV18	TRBJ2-5	NA	CASSPAQQETQYF	TGTGCCAGCTCACCCGCCCAACAAGAGACCCAGTACTTC
NA	TRBV7-6	TRBJ2-3	NA	CASSSARWTDTQYF	TGTGCCAGCAGCTCCGCCCGTTGGACAGATACGCAGTATTTT
NA	TRBV7-7	TRBJ1-1	NA	CASSLDRNTEAFF	TGTGCTAGCAGTCTTGACAGGAACACTGAAGCTTTCTTT
NA	TRBV19	TRBJ2-5	NA	CASSNGETQYF	TGTGCCAGTAGTAACGGGGAGACCCAGTACTTC
TRBD1	TRBV6-1	TRBJ1-6	NA	CASTSDRVNSPLHF	TGTGCCAGCACCTCGGACAGGGTGAATTCACCCCTCCACTTT
NA	TRBV7-2	TRBJ2-3	NA	CASSRSGNTDTQYF	TGTGCCAGCAGCCGATCGGGGAACACAGATACGCAGTATTTT
TRBD2	TRBV4-2	TRBJ2-3	NA	CASSQELRLAGVGDTQYF	TGTGCCAGCAGCCAAGAGTTGAGGCTAGCGGGAGTGGGGGATACGCAGTATTTT
NA	TRBV10-2	TRBJ1-6	few	CATGPNNSPLHF	TGCGCCACCGGACCAAATAATTCACCCCTCCACTTT
NA	TRBV4-1	TRBJ1-6	NA	CASSQGSTRTDSPLHF	TGCGCCAGCAGCCAAGGTAGTACACGGACCGATTCACCCCTCCACTTT
NA	TRBV29-1	TRBJ2-1	once	CSAGMNEQFF	TGCAGCGCCGGGATGAATGAGCAGTTCTTC
NA	TRBV2	TRBJ2-1	NA	CASNAAVFSNEQFF	TGTGCCAGCAACGCGGCGGTTTTCAGCAATGAGCAGTTCTTC
TRBD2	TRBV7-2	TRBJ2-1	NA	CASSLALGGRDGEQFF	TGTGCCAGCAGCTTAGCGCTCGGCGGGAGGGACGGTGAGCAGTTCTTC
NA	TRBV7-2	TRBJ2-1	NA	CASSFVGVGNEQFF	TGTGCCAGCAGCTTCGTCGGTGTCGGGAATGAGCAGTTCTTC